These 16 T cell receptor beta chains were sequenced from one sample in a study of cytomegalovirus exposure and HLA in healthy donors. In the PCR, 60 Vbeta and 13 Jbeta primers were used. TCRdb keeps only in-frame clones here, not all; method: immunoSEQ multiplex PCR. This sample's clone table lists 85,000 to 90,000 clones. Material: PBMCs. The receptors originated from a man aged 50-60 years in good health and CMV-seropositive.

The V call is TRBV4-2, the J call TRBJ2-1; TRBD2 matches at 11 bases. This CDR3 is built from 18 residues. Per germline, CDR1 LGHNA and CDR2 YNFKEQ. With 4 bases clipped from V and 6 bases from J, the junction kept 14 bases outside the gene matches. CDR3 DNA sequence: TGTGCCAGCAGCCCCCAAGCGCTAGCGGGAGGATTGGGCAATGAGCAGTTCTTC. Its translation: CASSPQALAGGLGNEQFF.

V usage is TRBV19 and J usage is TRBJ1-1; D is perhaps TRBD1 (6 bases). CDR1 and CDR2 from the germline V gene are LNHDA and SQIVND (reference sequence). The ends were cut back, 3 bases at V and 0 bases at J, with 8 bases in the middle. The CDR3 is made up of 14 amino acids. CDR3 sequence (DNA): TGTGCCAGTAGTATTGGACAGCTGAACACTGAAGCTTTCTTT. This encodes CASSIGQLNTEAFF.

This chain links TRBV29-1 with TRBJ1-1, with D hard to call. This CDR3 has 13 amino acids. The germline gives CDR1 SQVTM, CDR2 ANQGSEA. Trimming removed 7 bases from V and 4 bases from J, with 16 bases in between. The CDR3 DNA follows: TGCAGCGCTGAGAGTTCGGGTGGCACTGAAGCTTTCTTT. Translating it yields CSAESSGGTEAFF.

The chain couples TRBV5-8 to TRBJ2-7; possible D gene TRBD2, 7 bases. Trimming cost V 6 bases and J 2 bases, with 18 bases left between them. The CDR3 extends over 15 amino acids. Germline CDR1 and CDR2: SGHTS and YDEGEE. This chain's CDR3 is CASTQARGRAYEQYF. The CDR3 bases are TGTGCCAGCACCCAGGCTAGGGGGAGGGCCTACGAGCAGTACTTC.

The gene calls are TRBV5-1 and TRBJ1-2; 8 nucleotides match TRBD1. The CDR3 length is 14 residues. Germline V CDR1 and CDR2: SGHRS, YFSETQ. Trimming removed 4 bases from V and 4 bases from J; junction bases left unmatched: 6. CDR3 region: CASSPDGQGYGYTF. The CDR3 coding sequence is TGCGCCAGCAGCCCCGACGGACAGGGCTATGGCTACACCTTC.

The chain carries TRBV30 and TRBJ1-1; 12 bases map to TRBD1. Germline V gives CDR1 GTSNPN, CDR2 SVGIG (reference sequence). The V and J ends lost 2 bases and 3 bases, in that order; junction bases with no gene match: 7. CDR3 size: 16 residues. CDR3 nucleotide sequence: TGTGCCTGGAGTACCGGGACAGGGGGCAAAGACACTGAAGCTTTCTTT. It yields the protein CAWSTGTGGKDTEAFF.

V gene TRBV11-2 combines with J gene TRBJ2-7; TRBD2 aligns across 12 bases. The V gene's germline CDR1 is SGHAT and CDR2 FQNNGV. CDR3 length equals 17 residues. V lost 4 bases, J lost 2 bases, and 9 bases stayed unmatched. The chain's CDR3 is CASSYTPTSGGTYEQYF. CDR3 coding DNA: TGTGCCAGCAGCTATACGCCCACTAGCGGGGGGACCTACGAGCAGTACTTC.

The chain recombines TRBV30 with TRBJ1-4; 7 nucleotides match TRBD1. V dropped 5 bases and J dropped 5; count of bases not matched to a gene: 5. This CDR3 has 13 amino acids. Germline CDR1 and CDR2: GTSNPN and SVGIG (reference sequence). CDR3 sequence: CAWHRGTNEKLFF. The DNA for the CDR3 is TGTGCCTGGCACAGGGGCACAAATGAAAAACTGTTTTTT.

V usage is TRBV30 and J usage is TRBJ2-5; 9 bases align to TRBD1. Trimming at V came to 2 bases and at J to 5 bases, leaving 9 bases not matched to a gene. The CDR3 consists of 15 residues. Germline loops: CDR1 GTSNPN, CDR2 SVGIG (reference sequence). The DNA of the CDR3 is TGTGCCTGGAGTCCCGACAGGGGGGTGGCGGAGACCCAGTACTTC. As protein: CAWSPDRGVAETQYF.

The J gene is TRBJ2-2, the V gene TRBV19, with 12 bases that match TRBD2. The CDR3 length is 16 residues. V was pared by 3 bases and J by 6 bases, with 5 bases of the junction left unmatched. In germline, CDR1 is LNHDA, CDR2 SQIVND (reference sequence). The CDR3 nucleotides are TGTGCCAGTAGTATGGGGCTAGCGGGAGGGGCCGGGGAGCTGTTTTTT. It encodes CASSMGLAGGAGELFF. The variable domain in full, with the rest retrieved from reference TRBV19 and TRBJ2-2, is DGGITQSPKYLFRKEGQNVTLSCEQNLNHDAMYWYRQDPGQGLRLIYYSQIVNDFQKGDIAEGYSVSREKKESFPLTVTSAQKNPTAFYLCASSMGLAGGAGELFFGEGSRLTVL.

The chain links TRBV28 to TRBJ1-2; 11 nucleotides match TRBD1. Germline V gene lookup returns CDR1 MDHEN and CDR2 SYDVKM. This CDR3 region has 15 residues. Trimming at V came to 2 bases and at J to 4 bases, leaving 3 bases not matched to a gene. Here the CDR3 reads CASSLRTGGAYGYTF. The CDR3 DNA sequence: TGTGCCAGCAGTTTAAGGACAGGGGGCGCCTATGGCTACACCTTC.

The chain couples TRBV6-5 to TRBJ1-4, with 8 positions matching TRBD1. This CDR3 is 13 amino acids long. Germline CDR1 and CDR2: MNHEY and SVGAGI. V lost 8 bases, J lost 6 bases, and 5 bases stayed unmatched. CDR3 loop: CASGDRGDEKLFF. CDR3 DNA: TGTGCCAGCGGTGACAGGGGAGATGAAAAACTGTTTTTT.

J is TRBJ1-5 and V is TRBV2, with 8 bases identical to TRBD1. J lost 1 base, V lost 5 bases, and 4 bases had no gene match. The CDR3 has 15 residues. The germline CDR1 and CDR2 sequences are SNHLY and FYNNEI. CDR3 DNA sequence: TGTGCCAGCAGTTTCGGACAGGGAAGCAATCAGCCCCAGCATTTT. It encodes CASSFGQGSNQPQHF.

This chain links TRBV7-2 with TRBJ1-4, with a tentative D call TRBD1 (5 bases). Germline assignment: CDR1 SGHTA and CDR2 FQGNSA. The length of the CDR3 is 15 residues. The V end lost 5 bases, the J end lost 8 bases, and 18 bases lay between the germline ends. The CDR3 loop is CASSRLGGAREKLFF. The CDR3 nucleotides read TGTGCCAGCAGCCGGTTAGGAGGGGCGCGGGAAAAACTGTTTTTT. The variable domain in full, completed from reference TRBV7-2 and TRBJ1-4, reads GAGVSQSPSNKVTEKGKDVELRCDPISGHTALYWYRQSLGQGLEFLIYFQGNSAPDKSGLPSDRFSAERTGGSVSTLTIQRTQQEDSAVYLCASSRLGGAREKLFFGSGTQLSVL.

V and J are TRBV11-2 and TRBJ2-5, with D hard to call. V was clipped by 1 base and J by 2 bases, with 8 bases between them. CDR1 is SGHAT, CDR2 FQNNGV, per germline. This CDR3 has 14 amino acids. The CDR3 bases are TGTGCCAGCAGCTTAGGGTGGCGGCAAGAGACCCAGTACTTC. Residues: CASSLGWRQETQYF.

The chain couples TRBV10-3 to TRBJ1-1; 7 bases match TRBD1. Germline CDR1 and CDR2: ENHRY and SYGVKD. The junction had 12 bases not matched to a gene; V was cut back by 5 bases and J by 3 bases. The CDR3 has 16 residues. This CDR3 reads CAISSLGQGDDTEAFF. The CDR3 DNA reads as TGTGCCATCAGTTCATTGGGGCAGGGGGACGACACTGAAGCTTTCTTT.